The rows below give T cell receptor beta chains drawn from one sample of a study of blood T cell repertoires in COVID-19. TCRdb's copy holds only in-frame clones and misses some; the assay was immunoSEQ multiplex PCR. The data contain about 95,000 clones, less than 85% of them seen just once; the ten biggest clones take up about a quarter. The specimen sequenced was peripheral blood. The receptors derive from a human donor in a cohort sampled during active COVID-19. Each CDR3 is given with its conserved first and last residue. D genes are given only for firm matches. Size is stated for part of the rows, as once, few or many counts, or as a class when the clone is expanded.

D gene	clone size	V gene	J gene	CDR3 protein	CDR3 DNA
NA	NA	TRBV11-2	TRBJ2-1	CASSLRPADTRSPEFF	TGTGCCAGCAGCTTAAGGCCCGCGGACACTCGCTCACCCGAGTTCTTC
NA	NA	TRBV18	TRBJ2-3	CASSPLGADTQYF	TGTGCCAGCTCACCATTGGGGGCGGATACGCAGTATTTT
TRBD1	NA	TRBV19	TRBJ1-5	CASTSLDRGSNQPQHF	TGTGCCAGTACCTCCTTAGACAGGGGTAGCAATCAGCCCCAGCATTTT
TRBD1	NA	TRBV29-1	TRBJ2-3	CSVGRTGAPGDTQYF	TGCAGCGTGGGGAGGACAGGGGCACCGGGGGATACGCAGTATTTT
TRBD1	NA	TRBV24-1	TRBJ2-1	CATSDPGTGGGNEQFF	TGTGCCACCAGTGACCCGGGGACAGGGGGCGGCAATGAGCAGTTCTTC
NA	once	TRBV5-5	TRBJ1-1	CASSLGPGTEAFF	TGTGCCAGCAGCTTGGGACCGGGCACTGAAGCTTTCTTT
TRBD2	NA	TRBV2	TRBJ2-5	CASSVRLAGGLETQYF	TGTGCCAGCAGTGTTCGACTAGCGGGGGGCCTAGAGACCCAGTACTTC
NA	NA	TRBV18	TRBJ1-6	CASSLGQLNSPLHF	TGTGCCAGCTCACTCGGACAACTCAATTCACCCCTCCACTTT
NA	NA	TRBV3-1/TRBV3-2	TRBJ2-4	CASSQGTVKNIQYF	TGTGCCAGCAGCCAAGGGACAGTGAAAAACATTCAGTACTTC
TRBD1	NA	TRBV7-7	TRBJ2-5	CASSPLYTGAETQYF	TGTGCTAGCAGCCCCCTATATACAGGGGCGGAGACCCAGTACTTC
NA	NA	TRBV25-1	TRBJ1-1	CASSEYGQNLGTEAFF	TGTGCCAGCAGTGAATATGGGCAGAATTTGGGCACTGAAGCTTTCTTT
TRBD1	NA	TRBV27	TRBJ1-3	CASSSQTGGLSGNTIYF	TGTGCCAGCAGTTCTCAGACAGGGGGGCTCTCTGGAAACACCATATATTTT
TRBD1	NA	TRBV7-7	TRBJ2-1	CASSSGGYGEQFF	TGTGCTAGCAGCTCAGGGGGCTACGGTGAGCAGTTCTTC
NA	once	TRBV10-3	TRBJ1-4	CAISESTGWNEKLFF	TGTGCCATCAGTGAGTCGACGGGGTGGAATGAAAAACTGTTTTTT
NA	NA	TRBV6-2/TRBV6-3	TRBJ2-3	CASSLFTTGTDTQYF	TGTGCCAGCAGTCTTTTTACTACCGGGACAGATACGCAGTATTTT
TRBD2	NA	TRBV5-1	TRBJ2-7	CASSRTLGLVAEQYF	TGCGCCAGCAGCAGGACGCTGGGACTAGTAGCCGAGCAGTACTTC
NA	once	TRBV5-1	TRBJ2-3	CASSLVAGSTDTQYF	TGCGCCAGCAGCTTGGTTGCGGGTAGCACAGATACGCAGTATTTT
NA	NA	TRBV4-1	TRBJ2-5	CASSQDRGRRETQYF	TGCGCCAGCAGCCAAGACAGGGGTCGGCGGGAGACCCAGTACTTC
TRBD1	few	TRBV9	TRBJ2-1	CASSVEYRGGEQFF	TGTGCCAGCAGCGTAGAATACCGAGGGGGCGAGCAGTTCTTC
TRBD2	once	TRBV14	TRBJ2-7	CASSPLIGLADYEQYF	TGTGCCAGCAGCCCCCTAATTGGACTAGCCGACTACGAGCAGTACTTC
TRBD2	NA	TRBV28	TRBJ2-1	CASSLSSGLATYNEQFF	TGTGCCAGCAGTTTATCCTCGGGACTAGCCACCTACAATGAGCAGTTCTTC
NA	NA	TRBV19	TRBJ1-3	CASSDPTIVGNTIYF	TGTGCCAGTAGTGACCCGACAATTGTGGGAAACACCATATATTTT
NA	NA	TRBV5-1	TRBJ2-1	CASSWGLNEQFF	TGCGCCAGCAGCTGGGGACTGAATGAGCAGTTCTTC
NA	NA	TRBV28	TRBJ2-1	CASSSRRGDRYNEQFF	TGTGCCAGCAGTTCTCGGCGGGGGGACAGATACAATGAGCAGTTCTTC
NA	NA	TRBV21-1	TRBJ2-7	CASSKRLGNWAYEQYF	TGTGCCAGCAGCAAGCGACTAGGGAATTGGGCCTACGAGCAGTACTTC
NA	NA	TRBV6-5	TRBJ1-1	CASTPSSGTEAFF	TGTGCCAGCACCCCCTCCTCAGGCACTGAAGCTTTCTTT
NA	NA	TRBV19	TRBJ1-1	CASSIYAGGLTEAFF	TGTGCCAGTAGTATATATGCGGGGGGTCTCACTGAAGCTTTCTTT